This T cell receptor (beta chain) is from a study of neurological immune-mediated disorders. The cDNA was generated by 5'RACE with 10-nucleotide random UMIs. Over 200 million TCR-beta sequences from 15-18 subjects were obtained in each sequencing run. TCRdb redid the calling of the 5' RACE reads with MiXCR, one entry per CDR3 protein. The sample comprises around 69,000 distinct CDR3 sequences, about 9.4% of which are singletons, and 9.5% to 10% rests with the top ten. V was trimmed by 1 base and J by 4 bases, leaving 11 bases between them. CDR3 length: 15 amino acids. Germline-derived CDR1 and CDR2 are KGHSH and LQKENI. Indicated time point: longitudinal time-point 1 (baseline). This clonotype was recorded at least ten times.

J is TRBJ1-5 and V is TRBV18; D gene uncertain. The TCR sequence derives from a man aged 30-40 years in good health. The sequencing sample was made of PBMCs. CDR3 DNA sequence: TGTGCCAGCTCACCACTAGGACGGACTAATCAGCCCCAGCATTTT. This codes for CASSPLGRTNQPQHF.